This T cell receptor beta chain came from a study of blood T cell repertoires in COVID-19. Whole-study context: T cells, B-cell-depleted T cells, or PBMCs supplied cDNA or gDNA.

V was pared by 5 bases and J by 2 bases, with 10 bases of the junction left unmatched. The CDR3 contains 17 residues. The V gene's germline CDR1 is SEHNR and CDR2 FQNEAQ (reference sequence). Participant-reported clinical history was the basis for cohort assignment. Profiling relied on immunoSEQ multiplex PCR, and the TCRdb table lists in-frame clones only, not all of them. The repertoire has 200,000 to 300,000 clones, about 90% of them found once; the top ten carry less than 4%. The sequence was collected from a woman between 40 and 50 years old with acute COVID-19. The J gene is TRBJ2-5, the V gene TRBV7-9; 11 nucleotides line up with TRBD2. The specimen sequenced was PBMCs or T cells enriched from blood (not recorded which). Here the CDR3 reads CASSTFGTSGPQETQYF. The CDR3 DNA reads TGTGCCAGCAGCACATTCGGGACTAGCGGTCCACAAGAGACCCAGTACTTC.